Below, 14 T cell receptor beta chains from the same sample are listed, as sequenced in a study of blood T cells in healthy people across ages. Then a second PCR, running about 6 to 12 cycles, was carried out with a sample-barcoded 5' primer and a J-beta primer mix. TCRdb itself ran the 5' RACE reads through MiXCR, one entry per CDR3 protein. The sample holds some 1.4 million distinct CDR3 sequences, around two fifths seen once. Sequenced material: blood. The receptors here all came from a woman aged 18-30 years in good health.

This clonotype appeared once. V is TRBV30 and J is TRBJ2-1, with D perhaps matching TRBD2 (5 bases). The CDR3 is made up of 16 amino acids. The V gene's germline CDR1 is GTSNPN and CDR2 SVGIG (reference sequence). With 2 bases removed from V and 6 bases from J, the gap between germline ends came to 20 bases. CDR3 protein: CAWSTAKGLARNEQFF. The CDR3 nucleotides read TGTGCCTGGAGTACTGCCAAAGGACTGGCGCGCAATGAGCAGTTCTTC.

V gene TRBV6-1 combines with J gene TRBJ2-5, with 7 bases matching TRBD1. Germline trimming cut 6 bases from V and 1 base from J; bases unmatched to any gene: 8. There are 15 residues in the CDR3. From germline, CDR1 is MNHNS and CDR2 SASEGT. CDR3 residues: CASRDRTGIQETQYF. CDR3 nucleotide sequence: TGTGCCAGCAGAGATCGGACAGGTATCCAAGAGACCCAGTACTTC.

For the CDR3, the DNA is TGCAGCGTTGAGGACCGGACGGCGGTGGGCTACACCTTC. Protein product: CSVEDRTAVGYTF. The chain recombines TRBV29-1 with TRBJ1-2; D not certain. The V end lost 3 bases, the J end lost 8 bases, and 16 bases lay between the germline ends. This CDR3 contains 13 residues. CDR1 is SQVTM, CDR2 ANQGSEA, per germline.

This clonotype was counted a few times. The V gene is TRBV4-2, the J gene TRBJ2-7, with D tentatively TRBD2 (5 bases). CDR3 length equals 14 residues. The V end lost 2 bases, the J end lost 1 base, and 9 bases lay between the germline ends. Germline lookup yields CDR1 LGHNA and CDR2 YNFKEQ. The CDR3 sequence is CASSQRTSSYEQYF. The CDR3 DNA sequence: TGTGCCAGCAGCCAAAGGACTTCTTCCTACGAGCAGTACTTC.

This clonotype was counted between two and nine times. One end of the junction does not line up with germline, which may come from a read error. V gene TRBV7-7 combines with J gene TRBJ2-1, with D hard to call. The CDR3 length is 14 residues. Looked up from germline, CDR1 is SSHAT and CDR2 is FNYEAQ (reference sequence). CDR3 protein: CASSPEPSEETQFF. The DNA for the CDR3 is TGTGCTAGCAGCCCAGAGCCTTCAGAAGAAACCCAGTTCTTC.

The chain has TRBV7-2 and TRBJ1-2; 8 positions agree with TRBD1. The J segment lost 8 bases and the V segment lost 0 bases, leaving 14 bases of the junction unmatched. Germline CDR1 is SGHTA and CDR2 is FQGNSA. The CDR3 length is 17 residues. Written as DNA, the CDR3 is TGTGCCAGCAGCTTAGCGCTAAGTGGACAGGGTGCGGGGGGCTACACCTTC. The encoded protein is CASSLALSGQGAGGYTF.

This clonotype was counted between two and nine times. This chain joins TRBV4-1 and TRBJ1-2; D gene unclear. From germline, CDR1 is MGHRA and CDR2 YSYEKL. Trimming took off 2 bases at V and 5 bases at J, with 18 bases between the two ends. The CDR3 runs to 16 residues. DNA for the CDR3: TGCGCCAGCAGCCAAATGGGAGGCCAGGCCTCATATGGCTACACCTTC. Its protein product is CASSQMGGQASYGYTF.

The V call is TRBV12-3 or TRBV12-4, the J call TRBJ2-5; D is uncertain. This CDR3 contains 13 residues. V dropped 1 base and J dropped 5 bases, with 8 bases sitting between them. CDR3 DNA: TGTGCCAGCAGTTTAGTCCACCGGGAGACCCAGTACTTC. Residues: CASSLVHRETQYF.

This chain connects TRBV5-1 to TRBJ2-1, with 7 bases matching TRBD2. The germline V gene encodes CDR1 SGHRS and CDR2 YFSETQ. The J segment lost 8 bases and the V segment lost 3 bases, leaving 8 bases of the junction unmatched. CDR3 size: 14 residues. This CDR3 reads CASSSSLRGDEQFF. The CDR3 DNA is TGCGCCAGCAGCTCATCCCTCCGGGGGGATGAGCAGTTCTTC.

The chain uses TRBV10-3 and TRBJ1-2; TRBD1 agrees at 7 bases. Trimming cost V 6 bases and J 8 bases; bases outside gene matches: 9. This CDR3 has 13 residues. CDR1 ENHRY and CDR2 SYGVKD come from the germline V gene. CDR3 DNA: TGTGCCATCAGCCGCTCCCAGGGGGAGGGCTACACCTTC. It codes for CAISRSQGEGYTF.

The rearrangement links TRBV19 to TRBJ2-5; the D call may be TRBD1 or TRBD2 (6 bases each). The V and J ends lost 6 bases and 5 bases respectively, with 19 bases between them. CDR1 LNHDA and CDR2 SQIVND come from the germline V gene (reference sequence). This CDR3 spans 15 amino acids. CDR3 region: CASRNRGPPGETQYF. In DNA, the CDR3 is TGTGCCAGTAGAAACCGGGGGCCCCCAGGCGAGACCCAGTACTTC.

The rearrangement links TRBV11-1 to TRBJ2-7; 7 nucleotides agree with TRBD2. Per germline, CDR1 SGHAT and CDR2 FQDESV (reference sequence). Trimming cost V 8 bases and J 0 bases; bases outside gene matches: 10. This CDR3 region has 15 residues. The CDR3 loop is CASGNAGESSYEQYF. CDR3 DNA sequence: TGTGCCAGCGGCAATGCGGGGGAGAGCTCCTACGAGCAGTACTTC.

The genes are TRBV5-1 and TRBJ2-3; maybe TRBD1 (6 bases). The CDR3 sequence is 15 residues long. The V gene lost 4 bases and the J gene lost 0 bases, with 12 bases spanning the gap. The germline CDR1 and CDR2 sequences are SGHRS and YFSETQ. This CDR3 reads CASSMEQGSTDTQYF. The CDR3 coding sequence is TGCGCCAGCAGCATGGAACAGGGAAGCACAGATACGCAGTATTTT.

This chain joins TRBV12-3 or TRBV12-4 and TRBJ1-3; D uncertain. Trimming stripped 0 bases from V and 0 bases from J, with 6 bases between. The CDR3 contains 15 residues. CDR3 amino acids: CASSLAGDSGNTIYF. DNA for the CDR3: TGTGCCAGCAGTTTAGCAGGAGACTCTGGAAACACCATATATTTT.